These T cell receptor beta chains were read from a single sample in a study of PD-L1 blockade in urothelial cancer. Clones were read by immunoSEQ multiplex PCR, and TCRdb kept only the in-frame ones, dropping some. Of 45,000 to 55,000 clones detected, approximately 83% appear once; the ten largest clones hold about 10%. Sample: PBMCs, taken around atezolizumab (anti-PD-L1) treatment. The receptor source for this set is a man between 60 and 75 years old with urothelial cancer. Each CDR3 is given with its conserved first and last residue. Fields, in order: V gene, CDR3 protein.

TRBV5-1,CASSLPGQEKLFF
TRBV9,CASSVDGWSGGSPADTQYF
TRBV6-6,CASSSEGRVTDTQYF
TRBV6-4,CASSERPNTYNEQFF
TRBV19,CASSEGQNEQYF
TRBV6-5,CASRTGETDTQYF
TRBV7-9,CASSLSSGDKKETQYF
TRBV5-1,CASSVDRSSDTQYF
TRBV29-1,CSVITEFGNTIYF
TRBV5-1,CASSSQAGTEAFF
TRBV5-4,CASSLSGGMNTEAFF
TRBV2,CASSASTHGKQYF
TRBV7-6,CASSSPGDRGYTF
TRBV19,CASSFQRDTEAFF
TRBV27,CASSLGTGSRPLHF
TRBV27,CASTLLAGTDTQYF
TRBV5-1,CASSFKLGQGSYEQYF
TRBV25-1,CASRGGGGSSYEQYF